This T cell receptor beta chain is from a study of PD-1 blockade in classical Hodgkin lymphoma (dated by TCRdb to between 2020 and 2021). About the study as a whole: The study used CyTOF and TCR beta sequencing to define a peripheral blood immune signature of response to PD-1 blockade in classical Hodgkin lymphoma.

The V and J ends are trimmed by 2 bases and 3 bases, leaving 13 bases between them. According to the germline V gene, CDR1 reads SGHVS and CDR2 reads FNYEAQ. The CDR3 holds 16 amino acids from the cysteine to the phenylalanine. Left in the record is the CDR3 DNA by itself, 48 bases read in frame from the first base. The intended sense of this specimen's time point label: newly diagnosed, previously untreated cHL patient sample. Using a Miltenyi CD4+ T cell isolation kit, CD4+ T cells were purified from thawed PBMCs through magnetic negative selection. As a comparison group for the relapsed/refractory trial patients, PBMCs from patients with newly diagnosed, previously untreated classical Hodgkin lymphoma were sequenced. Peripheral blood was collected in 8 mL Vacutainer Cell Preparation Tubes, from which PBMCs were isolated by centrifugation and then cryopreserved. Purified CD4+ and CD8+ fractions were prepared only for cases where an additional PBMC sample was available. Magnetically labelled cells were removed on LS columns in a quadroMACS separator, and the flow-through was retained as the purified fraction.

Comments on this clone: It has no known antigen specificity. No quality values exist for individual bases; no much larger clone is one base distant.

What the study reported, not specific to this receptor: The study was limited to a single clinical trial cohort, and causes of repertoire differences, possibly disease activity or prior therapy, remained undefined. Newly diagnosed patients were reported to have lower baseline TCR diversity than healthy donors, and relapsed/refractory patients were reported to have lower baseline TCR diversity still.

The Qiagen DNeasy kit was used to extract genomic DNA from unsorted PBMCs and from the negatively selected CD4+ and CD8+ fractions. TCR beta CDR3 regions were subjected to amplification by immunoSEQ multiplex PCR with primers that anneal to V and J segments. A synthetic immune receptor repertoire was used to minimize amplification bias, and remaining bias was computationally removed after sequencing. As for how the authors treated the data: Repertoire diversity was quantified as the Shannon entropy index using custom Python scripts. The unsorted, CD4+ and CD8+ repertoires were each analyzed separately, with the exception of combined analyses, where CD4+ and CD8+ sequences were merged in silico. Entries here come from immuneACCESS through TCRdb and include only in-frame sequences with V and J called. Some clones fail to appear in such tables; in the studies checked, an unresolved V gene covers under half of the shortfall, and the cause of the remainder is unknown. That table furnishes V, J and clone size, whereas the DNA furnished D and trimming. A total of about 30,000 clones appear in this sample, 88% of them only once. The ten largest clonotypes hold about 1.2% of the sample.

The specimen was CD4+ T cells from blood. This sequence originates from a human donor with classical Hodgkin lymphoma. The sequence is built from TRBV7-6 and TRBJ1-4, with TRBD1 perhaps the D gene, on 5 matching bases. The DNA is as follows: TGTGCCAGCAGCTTACAAGGGAGGGGAGCTAATGAAAAACTGTTTTTT. Its coded protein is CASSLQGRGANEKLFF. The CDR3 plus the reference TRBV7-6 and TRBJ1-4 genes for the other parts give the full variable domain: GAGVSQSPRYKVTKRGQDVALRCDPISGHVSLYWYRQALGQGPEFLTYFNYEAQQDKSGLPNDRFSAERPEGSISTLTIQRTEQRDSAMYRCASSLQGRGANEKLFFGSGTQLSVL.